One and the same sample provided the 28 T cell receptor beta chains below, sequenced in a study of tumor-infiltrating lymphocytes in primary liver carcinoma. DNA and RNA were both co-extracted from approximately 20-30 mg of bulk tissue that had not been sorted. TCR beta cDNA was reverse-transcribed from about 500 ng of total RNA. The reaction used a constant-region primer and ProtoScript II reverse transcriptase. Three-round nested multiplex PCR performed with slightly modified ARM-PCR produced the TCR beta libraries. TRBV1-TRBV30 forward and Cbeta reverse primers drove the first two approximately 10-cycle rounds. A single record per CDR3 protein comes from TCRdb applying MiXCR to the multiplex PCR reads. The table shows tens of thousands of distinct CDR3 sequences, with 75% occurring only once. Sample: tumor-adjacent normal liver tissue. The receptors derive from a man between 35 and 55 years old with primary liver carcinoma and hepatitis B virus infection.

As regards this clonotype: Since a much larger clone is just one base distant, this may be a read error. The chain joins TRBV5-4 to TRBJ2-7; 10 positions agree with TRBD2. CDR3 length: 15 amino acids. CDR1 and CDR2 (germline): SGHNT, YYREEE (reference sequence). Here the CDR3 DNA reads TGTGCCAGCAGCTTGCCGAGCGGGAGGGCCTACGGGCAGCACTTC. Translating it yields CASSLPSGRAYGQHF.

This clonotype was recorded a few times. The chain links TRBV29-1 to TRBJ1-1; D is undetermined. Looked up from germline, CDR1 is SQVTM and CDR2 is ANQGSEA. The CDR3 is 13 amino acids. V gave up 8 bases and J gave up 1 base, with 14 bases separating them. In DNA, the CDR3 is TGCAGCACTCAGAGTCAGAAGAACACTGAAGCTTTCTTT. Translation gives CSTQSQKNTEAFF.

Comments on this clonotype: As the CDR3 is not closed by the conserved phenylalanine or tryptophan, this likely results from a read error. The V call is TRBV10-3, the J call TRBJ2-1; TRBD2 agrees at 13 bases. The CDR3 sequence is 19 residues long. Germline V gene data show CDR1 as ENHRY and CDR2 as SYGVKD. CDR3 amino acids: CAISEPGLAGFSSYDEQFI. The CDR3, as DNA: TGTGCCATCAGTGAGCCGGGACTAGCGGGATTCAGCTCCTACGATGAGCAGTTCATC.

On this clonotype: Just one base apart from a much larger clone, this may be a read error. CDR3 sequence (DNA): TGTGCCACCAGTGACCCCAAGGGAAGCTCCTACAATGAGCAGTTCTTC. Encoded protein: CATSDPKGSSYNEQFF. The chain carries TRBV24-1 and TRBJ2-1; D is ambiguous. Germline V gene data show CDR1 as KGHDR and CDR2 as SFDVKD. CDR3 size: 16 residues. V gave up 4 bases and J gave up 0 bases, with 12 bases separating them.

The CDR3 nucleotides read TGTGCCAGCAGTTCCACAGGGGGTAACGAGCAGTACTTC. Its translation: CASSSTGGNEQYF. This chain connects TRBV12-3 or TRBV12-4 to TRBJ2-7, with TRBD1 matching over 8 bases. This CDR3 contains 13 residues. Trimming cost V 4 bases and J 5 bases; bases outside gene matches: 4.

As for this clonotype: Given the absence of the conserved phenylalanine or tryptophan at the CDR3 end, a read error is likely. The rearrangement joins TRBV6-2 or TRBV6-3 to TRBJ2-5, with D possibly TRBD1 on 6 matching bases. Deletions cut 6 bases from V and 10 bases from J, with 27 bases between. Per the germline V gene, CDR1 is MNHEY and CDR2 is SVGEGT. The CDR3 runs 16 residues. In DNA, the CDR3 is TGTGCCAGCAGCTTCGGGACACCCGAGAAAAAGTGGGGCCAGTACTTA. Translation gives CASSFGTPEKKWGQYL.

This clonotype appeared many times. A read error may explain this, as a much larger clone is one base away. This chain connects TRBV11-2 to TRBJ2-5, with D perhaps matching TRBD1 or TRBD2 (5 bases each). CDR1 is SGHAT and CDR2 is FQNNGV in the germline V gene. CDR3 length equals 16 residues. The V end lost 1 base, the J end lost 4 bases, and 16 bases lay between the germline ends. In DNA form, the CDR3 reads TGTGCCAGCAGCTTAGTGCCGGGACGCCTCCGAGAGACCCAGTACTTC. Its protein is CASSLVPGRLRETQYF.

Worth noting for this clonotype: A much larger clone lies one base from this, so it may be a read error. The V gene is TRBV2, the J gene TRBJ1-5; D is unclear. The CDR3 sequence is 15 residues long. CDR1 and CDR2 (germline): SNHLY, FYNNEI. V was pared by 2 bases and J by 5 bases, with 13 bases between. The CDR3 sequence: CASSEWLGSYQPQHF. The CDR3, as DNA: TGTGCCAGCAGTGAATGGCTGGGATCCTATCAGCCCCAGCATTTT.

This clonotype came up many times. The CDR3 sequence: CASSFLAGRNEQFF. The CDR3, as DNA: TGTGCCAGCAGTTTCCTAGCTGGAAGGAATGAGCAGTTCTTC. The chain employs TRBV28 and TRBJ2-1, with TRBD2 as a possible D gene (5 bases). V gave up 3 bases and J gave up 7 bases, with 13 bases separating them. Germline assignment: CDR1 MDHEN and CDR2 SYDVKM. The CDR3 is 14 residues long.

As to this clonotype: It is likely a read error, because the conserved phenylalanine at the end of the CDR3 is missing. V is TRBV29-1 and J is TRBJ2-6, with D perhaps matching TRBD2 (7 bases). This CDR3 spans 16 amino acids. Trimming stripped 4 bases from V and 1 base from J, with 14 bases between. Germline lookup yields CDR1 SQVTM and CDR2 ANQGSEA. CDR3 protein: CSVALGGQSGANVLTS. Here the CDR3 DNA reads TGCAGCGTTGCCCTCGGGGGGCAGTCTGGGGCCAACGTCCTGACTTCC.

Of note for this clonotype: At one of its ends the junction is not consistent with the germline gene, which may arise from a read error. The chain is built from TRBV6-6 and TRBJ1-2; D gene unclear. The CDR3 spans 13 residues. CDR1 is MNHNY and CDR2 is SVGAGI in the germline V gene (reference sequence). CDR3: CASSSTSGVGYAF. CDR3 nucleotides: TGTGCCAGCAGTTCTACGTCCGGGGTGGGCTACGCCTTC.

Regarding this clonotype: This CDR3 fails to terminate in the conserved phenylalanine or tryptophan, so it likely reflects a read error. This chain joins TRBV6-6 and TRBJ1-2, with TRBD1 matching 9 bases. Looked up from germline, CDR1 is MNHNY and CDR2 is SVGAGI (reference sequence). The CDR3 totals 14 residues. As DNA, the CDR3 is TGTGCCAGTAGTTGGACACAGGGGGCGCGTGGCTACACCTCC. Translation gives CASSWTQGARGYTS.

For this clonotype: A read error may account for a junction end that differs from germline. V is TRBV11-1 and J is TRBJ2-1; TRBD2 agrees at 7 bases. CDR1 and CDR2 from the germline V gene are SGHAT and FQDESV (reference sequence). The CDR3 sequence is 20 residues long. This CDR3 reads CASSIAKTSWTSRFGNEQFF. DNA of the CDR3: TGTGCCAGCAGCATAGCAAAGACTAGCTGGACCTCACGGTTCGGCAATGAGCAGTTCTTC. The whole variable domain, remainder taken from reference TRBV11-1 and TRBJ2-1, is EAEVAQSPRYKITEKSQAVAFWCDPISGHATLYWYRQILGQGPELLVQFQDESVVDDSQLPKDRFSAERLKGVDSTLKIQPAELGDSAMYLCASSIAKTSWTSRFGNEQFFGPGTRLTVL.

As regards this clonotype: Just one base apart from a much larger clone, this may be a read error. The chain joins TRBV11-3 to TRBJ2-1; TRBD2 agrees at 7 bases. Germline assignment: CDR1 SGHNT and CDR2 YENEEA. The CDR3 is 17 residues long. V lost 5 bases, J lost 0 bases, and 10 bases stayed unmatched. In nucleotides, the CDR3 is TGTGCCAGCAGCCCCGGAATAGCGGGCTTCTCCTACAATGAGCAGTTCTTC. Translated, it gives CASSPGIAGFSYNEQFF.

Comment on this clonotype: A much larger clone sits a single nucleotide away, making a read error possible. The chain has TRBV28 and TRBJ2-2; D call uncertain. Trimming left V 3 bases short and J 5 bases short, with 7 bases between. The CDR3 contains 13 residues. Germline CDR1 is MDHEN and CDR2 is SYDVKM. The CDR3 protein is CASSFQGTGELFF. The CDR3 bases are TGTGCCAGCAGTTTCCAAGGGACCGGGGAGCTGTTTTTT.

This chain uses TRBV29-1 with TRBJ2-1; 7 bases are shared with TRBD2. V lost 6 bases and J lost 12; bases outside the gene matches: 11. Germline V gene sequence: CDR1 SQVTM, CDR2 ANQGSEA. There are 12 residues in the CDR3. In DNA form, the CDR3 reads TGCAGCGTATTAAGCGGGGTAGTAGGGCAGTTCTTC. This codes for CSVLSGVVGQFF.

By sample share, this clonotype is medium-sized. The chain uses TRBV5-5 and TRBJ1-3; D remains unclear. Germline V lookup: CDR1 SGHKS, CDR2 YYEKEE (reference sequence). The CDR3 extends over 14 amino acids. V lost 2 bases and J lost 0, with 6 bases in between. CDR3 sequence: CASSFFISGNTIYF. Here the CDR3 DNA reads TGTGCCAGCAGCTTTTTTATCTCTGGAAACACCATATATTTT.

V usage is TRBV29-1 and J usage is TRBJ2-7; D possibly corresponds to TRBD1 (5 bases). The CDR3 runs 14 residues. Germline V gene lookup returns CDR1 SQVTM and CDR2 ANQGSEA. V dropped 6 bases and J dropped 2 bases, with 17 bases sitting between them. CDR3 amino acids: CSVAHRLSTYEQYF. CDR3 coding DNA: TGCAGCGTGGCACACAGGCTGTCCACCTACGAGCAGTACTTC.

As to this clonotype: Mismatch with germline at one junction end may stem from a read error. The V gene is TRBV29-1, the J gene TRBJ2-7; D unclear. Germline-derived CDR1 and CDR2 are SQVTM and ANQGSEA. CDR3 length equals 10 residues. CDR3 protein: CSVEEEEQYF. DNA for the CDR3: TGCAGCGTCGAAGAGGAGGAGCAGTACTTC.

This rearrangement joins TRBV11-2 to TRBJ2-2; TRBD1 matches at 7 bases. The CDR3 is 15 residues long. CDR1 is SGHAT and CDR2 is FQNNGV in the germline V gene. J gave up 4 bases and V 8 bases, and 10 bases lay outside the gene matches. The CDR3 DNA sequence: TGTGCCAGCGACTTAAGGGACAGTAGCACCGGGGAGCTGTTTTTT. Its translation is CASDLRDSSTGELFF.

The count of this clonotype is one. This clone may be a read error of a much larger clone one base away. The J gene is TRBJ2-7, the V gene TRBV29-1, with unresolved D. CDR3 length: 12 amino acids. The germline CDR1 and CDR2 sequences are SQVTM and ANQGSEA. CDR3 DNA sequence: TGCAGCGTGGCTCGGTCTTCCTACGAGCGGTACTTC. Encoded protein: CSVARSSYERYF.

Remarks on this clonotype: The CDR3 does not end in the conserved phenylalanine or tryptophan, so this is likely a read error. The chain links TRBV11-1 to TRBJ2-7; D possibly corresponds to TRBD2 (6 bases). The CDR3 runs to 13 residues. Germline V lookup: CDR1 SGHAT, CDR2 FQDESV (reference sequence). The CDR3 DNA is TGTGCCAGCGGGGGGAAGCGATCGTACGAACAGTACTCC. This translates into CASGGKRSYEQYS.

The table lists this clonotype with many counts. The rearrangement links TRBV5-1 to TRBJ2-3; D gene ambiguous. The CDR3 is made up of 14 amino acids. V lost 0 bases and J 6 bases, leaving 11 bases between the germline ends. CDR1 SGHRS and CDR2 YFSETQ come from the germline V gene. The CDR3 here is CASSLELRKDTQYF. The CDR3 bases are TGCGCCAGCAGCTTGGAATTGCGGAAGGATACGCAGTATTTT.

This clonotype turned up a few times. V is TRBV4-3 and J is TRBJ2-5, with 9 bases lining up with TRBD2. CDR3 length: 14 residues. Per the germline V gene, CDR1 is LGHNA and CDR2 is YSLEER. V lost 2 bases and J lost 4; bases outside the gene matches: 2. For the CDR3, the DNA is TGCGCCAGCAGCCAAACGACTAGCGGAGAGACCCAGTACTTC. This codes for CASSQTTSGETQYF.

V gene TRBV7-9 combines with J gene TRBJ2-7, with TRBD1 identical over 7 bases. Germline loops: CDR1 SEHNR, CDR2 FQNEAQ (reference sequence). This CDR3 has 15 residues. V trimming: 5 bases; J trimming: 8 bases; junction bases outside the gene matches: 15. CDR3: CASSQTVTGMRQQYF. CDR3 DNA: TGTGCCAGCAGCCAAACCGTGACAGGGATGCGTCAGCAGTACTTC.

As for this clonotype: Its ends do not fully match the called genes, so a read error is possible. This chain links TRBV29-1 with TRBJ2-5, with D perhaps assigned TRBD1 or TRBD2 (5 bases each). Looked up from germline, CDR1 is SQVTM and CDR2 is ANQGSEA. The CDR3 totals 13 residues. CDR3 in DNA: TGTTCCTCAGGGCCAGGAGGTCGAGAGATCCAGTACTTC. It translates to CSSGPGGREIQYF.

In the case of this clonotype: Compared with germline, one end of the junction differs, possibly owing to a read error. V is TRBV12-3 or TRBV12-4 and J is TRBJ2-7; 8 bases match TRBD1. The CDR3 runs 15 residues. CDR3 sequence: CASSPRAGGLDEQYF. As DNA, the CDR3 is TGCGCCAGCAGTCCTAGGGCAGGGGGCCTGGACGAGCAGTACTTC.

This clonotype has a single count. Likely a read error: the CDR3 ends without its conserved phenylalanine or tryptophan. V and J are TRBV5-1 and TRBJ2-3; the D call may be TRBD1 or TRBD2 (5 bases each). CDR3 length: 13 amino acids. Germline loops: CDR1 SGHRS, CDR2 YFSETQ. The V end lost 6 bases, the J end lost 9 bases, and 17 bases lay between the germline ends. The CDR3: CASNPWDGDTQYC. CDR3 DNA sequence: TGCGCCAGCAACCCCTGGGACGGAGACACGCAGTATTGT.